The 30 T cell receptor beta chains in this list originate from one sample, sequenced in a study of technical replicates of blood from a few donors. Some clones are missing from TCRdb's copy, which holds only in-frame ones; the method was immunoSEQ multiplex PCR. The data contain tens of thousands of clones, almost 97% of them seen just once; the ten biggest clones take up 0.36%. Input material: T cells isolated from PBMCs. These receptors originate from a human donor in good health.

The V call is TRBV25-1, the J call TRBJ2-2, with D hard to call. The V gene's germline CDR1 is MGHDK and CDR2 SYGVNS. The CDR3 is 14 residues long. Trimming pared 0 bases from V and 1 base from J, leaving 3 bases between. In nucleotides, the CDR3 is TGTGCCAGCAGTGAATATAAGAACACCGGGGAGCTGTTTTTT. Encoded protein: CASSEYKNTGELFF.

This chain uses TRBV6-6 with TRBJ1-2, with D perhaps matching TRBD1 (6 bases). The germline gives CDR1 MNHNY, CDR2 SVGAGI (reference sequence). V was clipped by 2 bases and J by 7 bases, with 8 bases between them. The CDR3 loop spans 12 amino acids. DNA of the CDR3: TGTGCCAGCAGTTACGCGACAGGTGGCTACACCTTC. Translated, it gives CASSYATGGYTF.

This clone appeared a single time. The chain links TRBV4-1 to TRBJ1-5; 9 bases line up with TRBD1. V lost 2 bases, J lost 2 bases, and 4 bases stayed unmatched. The CDR3 loop spans 16 amino acids. The germline gives CDR1 MGHRA, CDR2 YSYEKL. The CDR3 DNA reads as TGCGCCAGCAGCCAAAGACAGGGGGTCGGCAATCAGCCCCAGCATTTT. Its translation is CASSQRQGVGNQPQHF.

Comments on this clone: One end of the junction varies from germline; a read error may be responsible. The rearrangement uses TRBV23-1 and TRBJ2-7; D may be TRBD2 (5 bases). TRBV23-1 is filed as an ORF, its function uncertain. The CDR3 consists of 9 residues. Written as DNA, the CDR3 is TGCGCCGGAGAGACCGTCGCGGGTTTC. Translating it yields CAGETVAGF.

V and J are TRBV25-1 and TRBJ1-4, with no clear D. Deletions cut 2 bases from V and 8 bases from J, with 12 bases between. The CDR3 covers 14 residues. Looked up from germline, CDR1 is MGHDK and CDR2 is SYGVNS. The CDR3 loop is CASSEEETGEKLFF. For the CDR3, the DNA is TGTGCCAGCAGTGAAGAGGAGACCGGGGAAAAACTGTTTTTT.

The V call is TRBV19, the J call TRBJ2-7; D is possibly TRBD2 (5 bases). The V gene lost 6 bases and the J gene lost 6 bases, with 9 bases spanning the gap. The CDR3 length is 11 residues. Germline V gene lookup returns CDR1 LNHDA and CDR2 SQIVND (reference sequence). CDR3 sequence: CASSAGFEQYF. The CDR3 nucleotides read TGTGCCAGTAGCGCGGGTTTCGAGCAGTACTTC.

The gene calls are TRBV29-1 and TRBJ2-7; 11 nucleotides match TRBD1. In germline, CDR1 is SQVTM, CDR2 ANQGSEA. V shed 8 bases and J 6 bases; nucleotides not matched to a gene: 9. The CDR3 loop spans 13 amino acids. CDR3 sequence: CSTGTGGRSEQYF. CDR3 bases: TGCAGCACCGGGACAGGGGGGCGCTCCGAGCAGTACTTC.

This sequence joins TRBV14 and TRBJ2-7; D might be TRBD1 (6 bases). CDR1 is SGHDN, CDR2 FVKESK, per germline. This CDR3 has 14 amino acids. Trimming stripped 1 base from V and 2 bases from J, with 9 bases between. CDR3 in DNA: TGTGCCAGCAGCCAAGTAGGGGGACCCTACGAGCAGTACTTC. Encoded protein: CASSQVGGPYEQYF.

This sequence joins TRBV9 and TRBJ2-2; 10 nucleotides agree with TRBD2. J gave up 6 bases and V 6 bases, and 11 bases lay outside the gene matches. CDR3 length: 16 residues. CDR1 and CDR2 from the germline V gene are SGDLS and YYNGEE. The CDR3: CASNRLAGVYSGELFF. In DNA form, the CDR3 reads TGTGCCAGCAACAGGCTAGCGGGAGTATACTCCGGGGAGCTGTTTTTT.

This clone was recorded once. The chain couples TRBV28 to TRBJ2-2; TRBD2 matches 7 bases. Germline V lookup: CDR1 MDHEN, CDR2 SYDVKM. Trimming removed 3 bases from V and 3 bases from J; junction bases left unmatched: 7. The CDR3 loop spans 16 amino acids. The CDR3 nucleotides are TGTGCCAGCAGTTTCATCGGACTAGAGGACACCGGGGAGCTGTTTTTT. As protein: CASSFIGLEDTGELFF. Full variable domain (remainder filled in from reference TRBV28 and TRBJ2-2): DVKVTQSSRYLVKRTGEKVFLECVQDMDHENMFWYRQDPGLGLRLIYFSYDVKMKEKGDIPEGYSVSREKKERFSLILESASTNQTSMYLCASSFIGLEDTGELFFGEGSRLTVL.

This chain joins TRBV5-5 and TRBJ2-2; the match to TRBD2 covers 13 bases. After removal of 6 bases from V and 5 bases from J, the junction contained 4 bases not matched to a gene. The CDR3 loop spans 15 amino acids. Per germline, CDR1 SGHKS and CDR2 YYEKEE (reference sequence). Here the CDR3 reads CASTAGLAGTGELFF. In nucleotides, the CDR3 is TGTGCCAGCACCGCGGGACTAGCGGGAACCGGGGAGCTGTTTTTT.

The chain carries TRBV6-6 and TRBJ2-3; 10 positions match TRBD2. Germline V gene sequence: CDR1 MNHNY, CDR2 SVGAGI (reference sequence). CDR3 size: 15 residues. The V segment lost 4 bases and the J segment 4 bases; nucleotides outside the gene matches: 5. The CDR3 is CASSLLAGVADTQYF. In DNA, the CDR3 is TGTGCCAGCAGTTTGCTAGCGGGAGTTGCAGATACGCAGTATTTT.

The chain is built from TRBV21-1 and TRBJ2-7; the D call TRBD1 from the table was never checked on the DNA. TRBV21-1 is designated a pseudogene. This CDR3 is 17 amino acids long. The CDR3 bases are TGTGCCAGCAGCACCGGTATAACAGGGCCCTTCTCCTACGAGCAGTACTTC. It yields the protein CASSTGITGPFSYEQYF.

V usage is TRBV7-2 and J usage is TRBJ2-3; unclear D gene. V lost 2 bases to trimming and J lost 6 bases, with 15 bases between them. CDR3 length: 15 amino acids. Germline V CDR1 and CDR2: SGHTA, FQGNSA. CDR3 nucleotide sequence: TGTGCCAGCAGCTTATTTGACTCTCACACTGATACGCAGTATTTT. Protein product: CASSLFDSHTDTQYF.

This sequence joins TRBV5-4 and TRBJ1-1, with 11 bases aligning to TRBD1. The J segment lost 10 bases and the V segment lost 0 bases, leaving 5 bases of the junction unmatched. CDR3 length: 14 amino acids. The germline V gene has CDR1 SGHNT and CDR2 YYREEE (reference sequence). CDR3 in amino acids: CASSLVGQGGRAFF. Written as DNA, the CDR3 is TGTGCCAGCAGCTTGGTGGGACAGGGGGGACGAGCTTTCTTT. Based on the CDR3 plus reference TRBV5-4 and TRBJ1-1, the full variable domain is ETGVTQSPTHLIKTRGQQVTLRCSSQSGHNTVSWYQQALGQGPQFIFQYYREEENGRGNFPPRFSGLQFPNYSSELNVNALELDDSALYLCASSLVGQGGRAFFGQGTRLTVV.

The V gene is TRBV4-2, the J gene TRBJ2-2; weak D call: TRBD2 (5 bases). The CDR3 runs to 12 residues. Trimming left V 4 bases short and J 9 bases short, with 9 bases between. Germline V gene sequence: CDR1 LGHNA, CDR2 YNFKEQ. This chain's CDR3 is CASSLGERELFF. The CDR3 DNA is TGTGCCAGCAGCCTCGGGGAAAGGGAGCTGTTTTTT.

The chain links TRBV6-5 to TRBJ2-7; 8 bases are shared with TRBD2. The CDR3 has 15 amino acids. V lost 0 bases, J lost 2 bases, and 3 bases stayed unmatched. CDR1 MNHEY and CDR2 SVGAGI come from the germline V gene. Here the CDR3 reads CASSYSSGMTYEQYF. In nucleotides, the CDR3 is TGTGCCAGCAGTTACTCTAGCGGGATGACCTACGAGCAGTACTTC.

The chain carries TRBV18 and TRBJ1-4; D might be TRBD1 (5 bases). The germline V gene has CDR1 KGHSH and CDR2 LQKENI. Trimming removed 6 bases at V and 7 bases at J, with 9 bases between. The CDR3 loop spans 12 amino acids. The CDR3 bases are TGTGCCAGCTCCCGTACAGGTGAAAAACTGTTTTTT. Translation: CASSRTGEKLFF.

The chain has TRBV7-3 and TRBJ2-2; tentatively, D is TRBD2 (6 bases). CDR1 is SGHTA and CDR2 is FQGTGA in the germline V gene. V lost 5 bases and J 4 bases, leaving 11 bases between the germline ends. This CDR3 has 14 amino acids. The CDR3 loop reads CASSPRETTGELFF. The CDR3 DNA reads TGTGCCAGCAGCCCCCGGGAGACCACCGGGGAGCTGTTTTTT. The variable domain in full, with the rest retrieved from reference TRBV7-3 and TRBJ2-2, is GAGVSQTPSNKVTEKGKYVELRCDPISGHTALYWYRQSLGQGPEFLIYFQGTGAADDSGLPNDRFFAVRPEGSVSTLKIQRTERGDSAVYLCASSPRETTGELFFGEGSRLTVL.

The J gene is TRBJ1-4, the V gene TRBV4-1; possible D gene TRBD1, 6 bases. V shed 1 base and J shed 5 bases, with 11 bases lying between them. CDR1 and CDR2 (germline): MGHRA, YSYEKL. There are 15 residues in the CDR3. CDR3 DNA: TGCGCCAGCAGCCAAGGGGCAGGGGCAAATGAAAAACTGTTTTTT. Its protein is CASSQGAGANEKLFF.

CDR3 residues: CASSSAGPSGANVLTF. The CDR3 DNA reads as TGTGCCAGCAGCTCAGCGGGACCCTCTGGGGCCAACGTCCTGACTTTC. V usage is TRBV7-3 and J usage is TRBJ2-6; 7 bases fit TRBD2. V lost 4 bases, J lost 0 bases, and 3 bases stayed unmatched. Looked up from germline, CDR1 is SGHTA and CDR2 is FQGTGA. The CDR3 consists of 16 residues.

This chain links TRBV6-1 with TRBJ1-2; D gene ambiguous. Trimming took 7 bases from V and 0 from J, leaving 12 bases between them. Germline assignment: CDR1 MNHNS and CDR2 SASEGT. CDR3 size: 14 residues. The CDR3 here is CASIITASNYGYTF. In DNA, the CDR3 is TGTGCCAGCATAATCACAGCCTCTAACTATGGCTACACCTTC.

The rearrangement joins TRBV21-1 to TRBJ1-1; whether TRBD1, the table's D call, matches the DNA was not checked. TRBV21-1 is a listed pseudogene. This CDR3 has 14 amino acids. The CDR3 spells CASSQTGEFTEAFF. CDR3 DNA: TGTGCCAGCAGCCAGACAGGGGAGTTCACTGAAGCTTTCTTT.

This chain connects TRBV19 to TRBJ1-5; TRBD1 matches at 10 bases. Looked up from germline, CDR1 is LNHDA and CDR2 is SQIVND (reference sequence). J was trimmed by 5 bases and V by 4 bases; bases with no gene match: 8. The CDR3 totals 16 residues. The CDR3: CASSKQDRGYDQPQHF. The CDR3 DNA is TGTGCCAGTAGTAAACAGGACAGGGGGTACGATCAGCCCCAGCATTTT. The full variable domain, rest sourced from reference TRBV19 and TRBJ1-5, is DGGITQSPKYLFRKEGQNVTLSCEQNLNHDAMYWYRQDPGQGLRLIYYSQIVNDFQKGDIAEGYSVSREKKESFPLTVTSAQKNPTAFYLCASSKQDRGYDQPQHFGDGTRLSIL.

The genes are TRBV7-2 and TRBJ2-3; D unclear. The CDR3 extends over 15 amino acids. V lost 5 bases, J lost 4 bases, and 16 bases lay in between. Germline lookup yields CDR1 SGHTA and CDR2 FQGNSA. DNA of the CDR3: TGTGCCAGCAGCGCGGTTGGCGTCTTATCAGATACGCAGTATTTT. Translating it yields CASSAVGVLSDTQYF.

J is TRBJ2-7 and V is TRBV11-2; D not certain. Germline V lookup: CDR1 SGHAT, CDR2 FQNNGV. Deletions cut 1 base from V and 9 bases from J, with 10 bases between. The CDR3 loop spans 12 amino acids. The CDR3 bases are TGTGCCAGCAGCTTAGCCCGGGTGGGGCAGTACTTC. Translation gives CASSLARVGQYF.

J is TRBJ1-3 and V is TRBV28; D might be TRBD1 (5 bases). This CDR3 region has 15 residues. Between the trimmed V and J ends, which lost 2 bases and 0 bases, there was a span of 8 bases. Germline V gene data show CDR1 as MDHEN and CDR2 as SYDVKM. The CDR3 DNA is TGTGCCAGCAGTTTAGGGGGAGGCTCTGGAAACACCATATATTTT. Translating it yields CASSLGGGSGNTIYF.

V gene TRBV5-4 combines with J gene TRBJ2-2; 9 bases are shared with TRBD1. The CDR3 spans 16 residues. The V gene's germline CDR1 is SGHNT and CDR2 YYREEE (reference sequence). Trimming at V came to 9 bases and at J to 4 bases, leaving 13 bases not matched to a gene. For the CDR3, the DNA is TGTGCCACCTCCTCTAAGGGGACAGGGATCACCGGGGAGCTGTTTTTT. Amino acid sequence: CATSSKGTGITGELFF. Filled out from reference TRBV5-4 and TRBJ2-2, the complete variable domain reads ETGVTQSPTHLIKTRGQQVTLRCSSQSGHNTVSWYQQALGQGPQFIFQYYREEENGRGNFPPRFSGLQFPNYSSELNVNALELDDSALYLCATSSKGTGITGELFFGEGSRLTVL.

V usage is TRBV6-5 and J usage is TRBJ1-2; 7 nucleotides match TRBD1. The junction had 8 bases not matched to a gene; V was cut back by 0 bases and J by 7 bases. CDR1 MNHEY and CDR2 SVGAGI come from the germline V gene. The CDR3 is 15 residues long. In DNA, the CDR3 is TGTGCCAGCAGTTACTCGACAGGGCCATTATTTGGCTACACCTTC. This sequence encodes CASSYSTGPLFGYTF.

This chain uses TRBV9 with TRBJ2-3; D ambiguous. This CDR3 region has 17 residues. V lost 0 bases and J 1 base, leaving 15 bases between the germline ends. Germline V gene sequence: CDR1 SGDLS, CDR2 YYNGEE. CDR3: CASSVVWSPLGTDTQYF. The CDR3 DNA is TGTGCCAGCAGCGTAGTCTGGAGTCCCCTAGGCACAGATACGCAGTATTTT.